The 31 T cell receptor beta chains given below trace back to one sample, sequenced in a study of T cells in Graves' hyperthyroidism and ophthalmopathy. Researchers took RNA transcripts and amplified the TCR beta CDR3 regions from them. The HTBI primer set drove a first-round RT-PCR of the TCR CDR3. TCRdb recomputed calls from the multiplex PCR reads with MiXCR, one row per CDR3 protein. The profile shows 300,000 to 450,000 distinct CDR3 sequences, approximately 18% of them singletons. The sample taken for sequencing was blood. The origin of the receptors is a woman aged 25 to 45 with Graves' hyperthyroidism that later progressed to Graves' ophthalmopathy.

This clonotype has ten or more counts. The chain carries TRBV5-5 and TRBJ2-5; D gene uncertain. CDR1 and CDR2 (germline): SGHKS, YYEKEE (reference sequence). This CDR3 contains 13 residues. Trimming removed 2 bases at V and 5 bases at J, with 10 bases between. The CDR3: CASSFRSGETQYF. In nucleotides, the CDR3 is TGTGCCAGCAGCTTTAGGTCGGGCGAGACCCAGTACTTC.

This clonotype has just one count. The chain uses TRBV7-3 and TRBJ2-5; no clear D gene. This CDR3 contains 14 residues. Germline CDR1 and CDR2: SGHTA and FQGTGA. Deletions cut 1 base from V and 4 bases from J, with 10 bases between. The CDR3 DNA reads as TGTGCCAGCAGCTTAAAAGCGAGTGGAGAGACCCAGTACTTC. It is translated as CASSLKASGETQYF.

This clonotype occurred a few times. V and J are TRBV6-1 and TRBJ1-5; 7 bases fit TRBD1. Trimming took 5 bases from V and 6 from J; bases not matched to a gene: 7. The CDR3 totals 14 residues. Per germline, CDR1 MNHNS and CDR2 SASEGT. CDR3 loop: CASSSRPGGQPQHF. In DNA, the CDR3 is TGTGCCAGCAGTTCGCGCCCAGGGGGTCAGCCCCAGCATTTT.

Concerning this clonotype: Just one base apart from a much larger clone, this may be a read error. The gene calls are TRBV4-1 and TRBJ1-2; D is unresolved. This CDR3 is 13 amino acids long. V gave up 6 bases and J gave up 0 bases, with 8 bases separating them. Per germline, CDR1 MGHRA and CDR2 YSYEKL. DNA of the CDR3: TGCGCCAGCAGACGGGTAGCTAACTATGGCTACACCTTC. This codes for CASRRVANYGYTF.

The rearrangement uses TRBV5-1 and TRBJ2-1; 14 nucleotides align to TRBD2. CDR3 length: 14 residues. Germline V gene lookup returns CDR1 SGHRS and CDR2 YFSETQ. The V and J ends lost 4 bases and 10 bases, in that order; junction bases with no gene match: 4. This CDR3 reads CASSPGTSGGEQFF. Written as DNA, the CDR3 is TGCGCCAGCAGCCCTGGGACTAGCGGGGGAGAGCAGTTCTTC. Together with reference TRBV5-1 and TRBJ2-1, the CDR3 gives the full variable domain: KAGVTQTPRYLIKTRGQQVTLSCSPISGHRSVSWYQQTPGQGLQFLFEYFSETQRNKGNFPGRFSGRQFSNSRSEMNVSTLELGDSALYLCASSPGTSGGEQFFGPGTRLTVL.

A few counts support this clonotype. This chain uses TRBV19 with TRBJ2-2; 8 bases are a match to TRBD1. The CDR3 extends over 17 amino acids. From germline, CDR1 is LNHDA and CDR2 SQIVND (reference sequence). Unmatched junction bases numbered 15, after V lost 8 bases and J lost 4 bases. CDR3 loop: CASSDRVGGYGTGELFF. CDR3 DNA: TGTGCCAGTTCGGACAGGGTCGGTGGATACGGCACCGGGGAGCTGTTTTTT.

This clonotype came up many times. The CDR3 here is CASTTPARVNYGYTF. As DNA, the CDR3 is TGTGCCAGCACCACCCCGGCCAGGGTAAACTATGGCTACACCTTC. This sequence joins TRBV6-2 or TRBV6-3 and TRBJ1-2; TRBD1 might be the D (5 bases). With 7 bases removed from V and 2 bases from J, the gap between germline ends came to 17 bases. Germline V gene data show CDR1 as MNHEY and CDR2 as SVGEGT. This CDR3 is built from 15 residues.

The chain carries TRBV27 and TRBJ1-1; D not certain. This CDR3 has 14 residues. V was cut by 5 bases and J by 1 base, with 11 bases left in between. Germline CDR1 and CDR2: MNHEY and SMNVEV (reference sequence). CDR3: CASSGRAANTEAFF. The CDR3 DNA sequence: TGTGCCAGCAGTGGTCGTGCAGCGAACACTGAAGCTTTCTTT.

The V and J genes are TRBV18 and TRBJ2-3, with D perhaps TRBD1 (6 bases). Trimming removed 3 bases from V and 0 bases from J, with 16 bases in between. Looked up from germline, CDR1 is KGHSH and CDR2 is LQKENI. CDR3 size: 17 residues. Here the CDR3 DNA reads TGTGCCAGCTCACCCTACGGACAGTTGACTAGCACAGATACGCAGTATTTT. It translates to CASSPYGQLTSTDTQYF.

This clonotype was detected many times. This rearrangement joins TRBV10-2 to TRBJ1-2; TRBD1 aligns across 7 bases. This CDR3 is 15 amino acids long. Per germline, CDR1 WSHSY and CDR2 SAAADI. J lost 1 base, V lost 1 base, and 3 bases had no gene match. The CDR3 region is CASSEWDRNNYGYTF. The DNA for the CDR3 is TGCGCCAGCAGTGAGTGGGACAGAAATAACTATGGCTACACCTTC.

This CDR3 reads CASSLFQSSYEQYF. The CDR3 DNA follows: TGTGCCAGCAGTTTATTTCAGAGCTCCTACGAGCAGTACTTC. The chain links TRBV27 to TRBJ2-7; D call uncertain. In germline, CDR1 is MNHEY, CDR2 SMNVEV (reference sequence). Trimming removed 1 base at V and 0 bases at J, with 7 bases between. CDR3 length: 14 amino acids.

Comment on this clonotype: Since a much larger clone is just one base distant, this may be a read error. This chain uses TRBV7-9 with TRBJ2-7; weak D call: TRBD1 (5 bases). CDR1 and CDR2 (germline): SEHNR, FQNEAQ (reference sequence). V was shortened by 7 bases and J by 0 bases, with 10 bases between the two germline ends. The CDR3 runs 13 residues. The CDR3 nucleotides are TGTGCCAGCAACCCAGACAGCTCCTACGAGCAGTACTTC. Its protein is CASNPDSSYEQYF.

This clonotype appeared many times. The gene calls are TRBV6-2 or TRBV6-3 and TRBJ2-3; 8 nucleotides line up with TRBD2. J gave up 2 bases and V 5 bases, and 3 bases lay outside the gene matches. Germline V gives CDR1 MNHEY, CDR2 SVGEGT. This CDR3 is 14 amino acids long. The CDR3 is CASSHGLATDTQYF. Written as DNA, the CDR3 is TGTGCCAGCAGTCATGGACTAGCCACAGATACGCAGTATTTT.

The chain is built from TRBV5-1 and TRBJ2-5; weak D call: TRBD1 (5 bases). Trimming stripped 4 bases from V and 1 base from J, with 14 bases between. Germline V lookup: CDR1 SGHRS, CDR2 YFSETQ. This CDR3 contains 15 residues. The CDR3 reads CASSLTTVFQETQYF. CDR3 in DNA: TGCGCCAGCAGCCTAACGACAGTTTTCCAAGAGACCCAGTACTTC.

The chain joins TRBV10-2 to TRBJ1-1; D may be TRBD1 (6 bases). The germline CDR1 and CDR2 sequences are WSHSY and SAAADI. CDR3 length: 14 residues. Trimming removed 5 bases at V and 5 bases at J, with 15 bases between. The DNA of the CDR3 is TGCGCCAGCAGTCTACAGGGTTGGAGGACTGAAGCTTTCTTT. Translated: CASSLQGWRTEAFF.

In its sample, this clonotype was seen a few times. V gene TRBV7-6 combines with J gene TRBJ2-1; D possibly corresponds to TRBD2 (5 bases). Germline V gives CDR1 SGHVS, CDR2 FNYEAQ. CDR3 size: 14 residues. V gave up 2 bases and J gave up 5 bases, with 10 bases separating them. CDR3 bases: TGTGCCAGCAGCTTATCCGGGATTCACAATGAGCAGTTCTTC. It yields the protein CASSLSGIHNEQFF.

This clonotype was observed many times. This chain uses TRBV20-1 with TRBJ1-1; possibly TRBD1 for D (5 bases). Germline values: CDR1 DFQATT, CDR2 SNEGSKA (reference sequence). This CDR3 region has 13 residues. The V gene lost 5 bases and the J gene lost 1 base, with 11 bases spanning the gap. CDR3 in amino acids: CSAEGLRNTEAFF. The CDR3 DNA sequence: TGCAGTGCTGAGGGACTGAGGAACACTGAAGCTTTCTTT.

In its sample, this clonotype was seen many times. The chain uses TRBV27 and TRBJ2-5, with unresolved D. This CDR3 is 13 amino acids long. The V gene's germline CDR1 is MNHEY and CDR2 SMNVEV (reference sequence). The V end lost 5 bases, the J end lost 0 bases, and 7 bases lay between the germline ends. The CDR3, as DNA: TGTGCCAGCAGTCAGACCTACCAAGAGACCCAGTACTTC. Translated: CASSQTYQETQYF.

This clonotype was detected only a few times. The gene calls are TRBV2 and TRBJ1-5, with a weak D call TRBD1 (6 bases). CDR3 length: 14 amino acids. Germline lookup yields CDR1 SNHLY and CDR2 FYNNEI. V shed 5 bases and J shed 4 bases, with 12 bases lying between them. CDR3 coding DNA: TGTGCCAGCAGTTCCGGGACAAGGAATCAGCCCCAGCATTTT. It specifies CASSSGTRNQPQHF.

This clonotype occurred many times. The gene calls are TRBV4-1 and TRBJ1-2; D ambiguous. Germline-derived CDR1 and CDR2 are MGHRA and YSYEKL. Trimming pared 0 bases from V and 6 bases from J, leaving 14 bases between. The CDR3 spans 15 residues. This chain's CDR3 is CASSQDLQQIHGYTF. The CDR3 bases are TGCGCCAGCAGCCAAGATCTACAGCAGATACATGGCTACACCTTC.

Remarks on this clonotype: It may be a read error: a sequence one base away is much more abundant. The rearrangement uses TRBV4-1 and TRBJ1-1; D may be TRBD1 (5 bases). Germline V lookup: CDR1 MGHRA, CDR2 YSYEKL. The CDR3 is made up of 15 amino acids. As DNA, the CDR3 is TGCGCCGGCAGCCAAGATGAAGGGGCTTACACTGAAGCTTTCTTT. Translating gives CAGSQDEGAYTEAFF.

This clonotype was seen only a few times. The chain combines TRBV5-1 with TRBJ2-3; 8 nucleotides line up with TRBD1. CDR3 length: 15 residues. V shed 2 bases, J shed 2 bases, and the junction held 4 bases outside the gene matches. CDR1 SGHRS and CDR2 YFSETQ come from the germline V gene. CDR3 loop: CASSLEDRDTDTQYF. In DNA form, the CDR3 reads TGCGCCAGCAGCTTAGAGGACAGGGACACAGATACGCAGTATTTT.

This clonotype was detected many times. The chain is built from TRBV2 and TRBJ2-1, with D unclear. The CDR3 has 14 amino acids. The germline gives CDR1 SNHLY, CDR2 FYNNEI. Between the trimmed V and J ends, which lost 6 bases and 0 bases, there was a span of 9 bases. CDR3 amino acids: CASRDQSSYNEQFF. CDR3 nucleotides: TGTGCCAGCAGGGACCAGAGCTCCTACAATGAGCAGTTCTTC.

CDR3 loop: CSARAYNYEQYF. The CDR3 region has the DNA TGCAGTGCTAGAGCATATAATTACGAGCAGTACTTC. The rearrangement links TRBV20-1 to TRBJ2-7; D gene ambiguous. The germline V and J ends were trimmed by 1 base and 4 bases, with 8 bases remaining between them. The CDR3 spans 12 residues. Germline V gene data show CDR1 as DFQATT and CDR2 as SNEGSKA (reference sequence).

This clonotype was observed at least ten times. The J gene is TRBJ2-7, the V gene TRBV11-2; tentative D call: TRBD1 (6 bases). Trimming pared 0 bases from V and 0 bases from J, leaving 9 bases between. The CDR3 is made up of 15 amino acids. The germline CDR1 and CDR2 sequences are SGHAT and FQNNGV. CDR3 sequence: CASSLEGQSSYEQYF. DNA for the CDR3: TGTGCCAGCAGCTTAGAGGGACAAAGCTCCTACGAGCAGTACTTC.

With respect to this clonotype: This CDR3 fails to terminate in the conserved phenylalanine or tryptophan, so it likely reflects a read error. The V call is TRBV7-9, the J call TRBJ2-7; 12 nucleotides agree with TRBD1. The ends lost 5 bases at V and 1 base at J; junction bases unmatched: 3. Germline CDR1 SEHNR, CDR2 FQNEAQ (reference sequence). This CDR3 contains 15 residues. CDR3 region: CASSPGQGASYEQYL. The CDR3 DNA sequence: TGTGCCAGCAGCCCGGGACAGGGGGCATCCTACGAGCAGTACCTC.

This clonotype was observed many times. The chain combines TRBV6-1 with TRBJ2-2; D might be TRBD1 (6 bases). Germline assignment: CDR1 MNHNS and CDR2 SASEGT. CDR3 size: 13 residues. Trimming removed 4 bases at V and 7 bases at J, with 10 bases between. CDR3 amino acids: CASSVGAVGELFF. Here the CDR3 DNA reads TGTGCCAGCAGTGTGGGGGCTGTCGGGGAGCTGTTTTTT.

This clonotype was counted many times. The V call is TRBV28, the J call TRBJ1-1, with a tentative D call TRBD1 (6 bases). In germline, CDR1 is MDHEN, CDR2 SYDVKM. The V end was cut by 5 bases, the J end by 4 bases, with 17 bases between. The CDR3 spans 15 residues. CDR3 sequence reads: CASSEPTGLSTEAFF. The CDR3 nucleotides are TGTGCCAGCAGTGAGCCGACAGGTCTGAGCACTGAAGCTTTCTTT.

The chain carries TRBV19 and TRBJ2-3; D may be TRBD1 (6 bases). The germline CDR1 and CDR2 sequences are LNHDA and SQIVND (reference sequence). V lost 0 bases and J lost 2, with 12 bases in between. The CDR3 has 16 amino acids. Here the CDR3 DNA reads TGTGCCAGTAGTATAGAGGGCAGGGGAAACACAGATACGCAGTATTTT. Its translation: CASSIEGRGNTDTQYF.

This clonotype was seen many times. This chain links TRBV20-1 with TRBJ2-7; weak D call: TRBD1 (6 bases). Germline loops: CDR1 DFQATT, CDR2 SNEGSKA (reference sequence). The CDR3 has 13 amino acids. Trimming took 4 bases from V and 4 from J, leaving 14 bases between them. The CDR3 nucleotides are TGCAGTGCTACGCCCGGGACAACTTACGAGCAGTACTTC. Residues: CSATPGTTYEQYF.

V gene TRBV27 combines with J gene TRBJ1-2; 7 nucleotides align to TRBD1. Per the germline V gene, CDR1 is MNHEY and CDR2 is SMNVEV (reference sequence). The CDR3 is 13 residues long. V gave up 6 bases and J gave up 6 bases; unmatched junction bases: 7. The CDR3 DNA reads TGTGCCAGCAGCCACGGACAGGTTGATGGCTACACCTTC. Protein: CASSHGQVDGYTF.